The clone carrying this T cell receptor (beta chain) was seen a handful of times. This record belongs to a study of STAT5B mutations in CD4+ large granular lymphocyte leukemia. The CDR3 length is 13 residues. CDR1 GTSNPN and CDR2 SVGIG come from the germline V gene (reference sequence). Trimming shortened V by 4 bases and J by 1 base, and 8 bases separated the two germline ends. Some clones are missing from TCRdb's copy, which holds only in-frame ones; the method was immunoSEQ multiplex PCR. The table has about 34,000 clones, 88% seen once. V and J are TRBV30 and TRBJ1-3; the D gene is possibly TRBD1 (6 bases). The clonotype comes from a human donor in good health. The sequenced sample was CD4+ T cells from blood buffy coats. The CDR3 coding sequence is TGTGCCTGGACCAGGGGTTCTGGAAACACCATATATTTT. It specifies CAWTRGSGNTIYF.